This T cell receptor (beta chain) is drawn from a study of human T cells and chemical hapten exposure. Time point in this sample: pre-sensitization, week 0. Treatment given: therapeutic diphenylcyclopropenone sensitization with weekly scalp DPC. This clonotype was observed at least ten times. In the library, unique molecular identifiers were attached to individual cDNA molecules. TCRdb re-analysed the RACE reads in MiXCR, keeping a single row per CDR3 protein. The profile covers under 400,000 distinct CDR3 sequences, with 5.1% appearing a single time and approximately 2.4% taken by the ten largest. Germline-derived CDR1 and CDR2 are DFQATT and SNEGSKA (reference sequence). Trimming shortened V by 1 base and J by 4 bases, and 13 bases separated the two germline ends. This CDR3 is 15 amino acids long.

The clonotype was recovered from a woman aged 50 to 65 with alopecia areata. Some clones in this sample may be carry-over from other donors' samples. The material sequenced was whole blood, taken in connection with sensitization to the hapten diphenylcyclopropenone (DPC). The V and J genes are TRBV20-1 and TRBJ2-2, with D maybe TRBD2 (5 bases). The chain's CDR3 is CSARAGMGPTGELFF. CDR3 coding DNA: TGCAGTGCTAGAGCGGGGATGGGTCCCACCGGGGAGCTGTTTTTT.